Presented here are 26 T cell receptor beta chains from one specimen sequenced in a study of blood T cell repertoires in COVID-19. Only in-frame clones appear in the TCRdb table, and some are missing; sequencing was by immunoSEQ multiplex PCR. This sample has about 60,000 clones, with roughly 71% found just once. Source material: peripheral blood. The receptors come from a human donor in a cohort sampled during active COVID-19.

The chain is built from TRBV6-5 and TRBJ2-7; D perhaps matches TRBD1 (6 bases). The V gene lost 6 bases and the J gene lost 1 base, with 13 bases spanning the gap. Germline V CDR1 and CDR2: MNHEY, SVGAGI. This CDR3 spans 14 amino acids. The CDR3, as DNA: TGTGCCAGCAGGCGAGGGGGAAGGTCCTACGAGCAGTACTTC. Its translation is CASRRGGRSYEQYF.

CDR3 residues: CASSSRTSGRNNEQFF. The CDR3 region has the DNA TGTGCCAGCAGCTCCAGGACTAGCGGAAGGAACAATGAGCAGTTCTTC. The V call is TRBV7-9, the J call TRBJ2-1; 10 bases align to TRBD2. This CDR3 has 16 residues. The germline V gene encodes CDR1 SEHNR and CDR2 FQNEAQ (reference sequence). V lost 4 bases, J lost 5 bases, and 8 bases stayed unmatched.

The chain is built from TRBV3-1 (or the pseudogene TRBV3-2) and TRBJ2-1, with 7 bases matching TRBD2. Germline V gene lookup returns CDR1 LGHDT and CDR2 YNNKEL (reference sequence). V was pared by 0 bases and J by 1 base, with 6 bases of the junction left unmatched. The CDR3 length is 17 residues. The DNA for the CDR3 is TGTGCCAGCAGCCAAGAGCGGGGGACGGGTTCCTACAATGAGCAGTTCTTC. It translates to CASSQERGTGSYNEQFF.

The rearrangement links TRBV28 to TRBJ1-3; D gene uncertain. CDR1 is MDHEN and CDR2 is SYDVKM in the germline V gene. There are 17 residues in the CDR3. Trimming took 2 bases from V and 2 from J, leaving 16 bases between them. The DNA of the CDR3 is TGTGCCAGCAGTTTAAGTGGGTCCAGGAACGCTGGAAACACCATATATTTT. Its protein is CASSLSGSRNAGNTIYF. Full variable domain (rest looked up from reference TRBV28 and TRBJ1-3): DVKVTQSSRYLVKRTGEKVFLECVQDMDHENMFWYRQDPGLGLRLIYFSYDVKMKEKGDIPEGYSVSREKKERFSLILESASTNQTSMYLCASSLSGSRNAGNTIYFGEGSWLTVV.

The chain has TRBV4-1 and TRBJ2-1, with no clear D. CDR1 and CDR2 (germline): MGHRA, YSYEKL. The CDR3 has 15 amino acids. V lost 3 bases and J lost 0, with 9 bases in between. CDR3 sequence (DNA): TGCGCCAGCAGCCAGCGGTTAAGCTCCTACAATGAGCAGTTCTTC. Translating gives CASSQRLSSYNEQFF.

The chain joins TRBV7-8 to TRBJ1-1; TRBD1 agrees at 10 bases. The CDR3 extends over 16 amino acids. V lost 4 bases to trimming and J lost 7 bases; unmatched junction nucleotides: 12. Germline CDR1 reads SGHVS; CDR2 reads FQNEAQ. The CDR3 region is CASSSNTGTGVIEAFF. Here the CDR3 DNA reads TGTGCCAGCAGCTCGAACACCGGGACAGGGGTGATTGAAGCTTTCTTT.

A note on this clone: Mismatch with germline at one junction end may stem from a read error. This chain connects TRBV28 to TRBJ1-6; 7 positions match TRBD1. The CDR3 length is 11 residues. Per the germline V gene, CDR1 is MDHEN and CDR2 is SYDVKM. As DNA, the CDR3 is TGTGCCAGCAGGGAGACAGGGCAGTATGACTTT. The encoded protein is CASRETGQYDF.

This clone has only a few counts. The chain has TRBV29-1 and TRBJ2-1; tentatively, D is TRBD1 (7 bases). The V and J ends lost 3 bases and 8 bases respectively, with 17 bases between them. Germline V gene sequence: CDR1 SQVTM, CDR2 ANQGSEA. This CDR3 comprises 14 residues. The CDR3 sequence is CSVDGGGGFDEQFF. The CDR3 DNA follows: TGCAGCGTTGATGGTGGAGGGGGCTTCGATGAGCAGTTCTTC.

This clone was observed a single time. V and J are TRBV2 and TRBJ2-1; D unresolved. Trimming stripped 5 bases from V and 9 bases from J, with 5 bases between. The CDR3 sequence is 10 residues long. Germline CDR1 reads SNHLY; CDR2 reads FYNNEI. DNA of the CDR3: TGTGCCAGCAGTCCACTTGAGCAGTTCTTC. Translating gives CASSPLEQFF.

The V call is TRBV19, the J call TRBJ1-1; 7 nucleotides align to TRBD1. Trimming removed 6 bases from V and 3 bases from J; junction bases left unmatched: 4. The germline gives CDR1 LNHDA, CDR2 SQIVND (reference sequence). There are 13 residues in the CDR3. DNA for the CDR3: TGTGCCAGTAGCCTTGGACAGGACACTGAAGCTTTCTTT. Protein product: CASSLGQDTEAFF.

The chain recombines TRBV5-5 with TRBJ2-1; 10 bases fit TRBD2. The CDR3 extends over 15 amino acids. Germline assignment: CDR1 SGHKS and CDR2 YYEKEE (reference sequence). J was trimmed by 7 bases and V by 4 bases; bases with no gene match: 8. The CDR3, as DNA: TGTGCCAGCAGCCCCCGGTTAGCGGGAGGTAATGAGCAGTTCTTC. Protein product: CASSPRLAGGNEQFF. The full variable domain, completed using reference TRBV5-5 and TRBJ2-1, is DAGVTQSPTHLIKTRGQQVTLRCSPISGHKSVSWYQQVLGQGPQFIFQYYEKEERGRGNFPDRFSARQFPNYSSELNVNALLLGDSALYLCASSPRLAGGNEQFFGPGTRLTVL.

This chain connects TRBV9 to TRBJ1-4; 7 nucleotides match TRBD1. The junction had 9 bases not matched to a gene; V was cut back by 3 bases and J by 7 bases. In germline, CDR1 is SGDLS, CDR2 YYNGEE. The CDR3 is made up of 15 amino acids. This chain's CDR3 is CASSDDRAGGEKLFF. CDR3 coding DNA: TGTGCCAGCAGCGACGACAGGGCTGGGGGTGAAAAACTGTTTTTT.

The V call is TRBV5-4, the J call TRBJ1-2; 12 bases are a match to TRBD1. Trimming removed 0 bases from V and 5 bases from J; junction bases left unmatched: 8. Per germline, CDR1 SGHNT and CDR2 YYREEE (reference sequence). The CDR3 loop spans 17 amino acids. The DNA for the CDR3 is TGTGCCAGCAGCTTGGGGAGGGGGACAGGGGGCAGGTATGGCTACACCTTC. Translation: CASSLGRGTGGRYGYTF. Supplemented by reference TRBV5-4 and TRBJ1-2, the full variable domain reads ETGVTQSPTHLIKTRGQQVTLRCSSQSGHNTVSWYQQALGQGPQFIFQYYREEENGRGNFPPRFSGLQFPNYSSELNVNALELDDSALYLCASSLGRGTGGRYGYTFGSGTRLTVV.

The genes are TRBV10-1 and TRBJ2-3, with TRBD2 as a possible D gene (5 bases). V shed 5 bases and J shed 2 bases, with 11 bases lying between them. Germline-derived CDR1 and CDR2 are WNHNN and SYGVQD (reference sequence). The CDR3 totals 14 residues. The CDR3 reads CASSLPDSTDTQYF. The CDR3 bases are TGCGCCAGCAGTCTCCCGGACTCCACAGATACGCAGTATTTT.

The table lists this clone with a few counts. The chain carries TRBV5-1 and TRBJ1-1, with D perhaps TRBD1 (6 bases). V was shortened by 2 bases and J by 3 bases, with 14 bases between the two germline ends. This CDR3 comprises 15 residues. CDR1 is SGHRS and CDR2 is YFSETQ in the germline V gene. The chain's CDR3 is CASSLEGDGHTEAFF. CDR3 DNA sequence: TGCGCCAGCAGCTTAGAGGGGGATGGTCACACTGAAGCTTTCTTT.

This chain joins TRBV5-1 and TRBJ2-7; possibly TRBD1 for D (6 bases). Trimming took 3 bases from V and 8 from J, leaving 18 bases between them. Germline loops: CDR1 SGHRS, CDR2 YFSETQ. This CDR3 comprises 14 residues. The CDR3 here is CASSSGQQSGKQYF. DNA for the CDR3: TGCGCCAGCAGCTCAGGACAGCAGTCGGGGAAGCAGTACTTC.

The rearrangement links TRBV2 to TRBJ2-5, with a tentative D call TRBD1 (6 bases). The germline CDR1 and CDR2 sequences are SNHLY and FYNNEI. The CDR3 sequence is 15 residues long. V lost 2 bases and J lost 2, with 12 bases in between. CDR3 sequence: CASSEHPRGQETQYF. The DNA for the CDR3 is TGTGCCAGCAGTGAACACCCAAGGGGGCAAGAGACCCAGTACTTC.

The chain has TRBV2 and TRBJ2-7; the match to TRBD2 covers 8 bases. V gave up 5 bases and J gave up 2 bases; unmatched junction bases: 5. The CDR3 totals 14 residues. Germline-derived CDR1 and CDR2 are SNHLY and FYNNEI. CDR3 protein: CASSLAGFTYEQYF. As DNA, the CDR3 is TGTGCCAGCAGTCTAGCGGGTTTCACCTACGAGCAGTACTTC.

This rearrangement joins TRBV28 to TRBJ1-1, with D perhaps matching TRBD1 (6 bases). The CDR3 contains 15 residues. Germline loops: CDR1 MDHEN, CDR2 SYDVKM. V was clipped by 0 bases and J by 1 base, with 9 bases between them. CDR3 sequence (DNA): TGTGCCAGCAGTTTATGGGGGGCGACGAACACTGAAGCTTTCTTT. It translates to CASSLWGATNTEAFF.

The rearrangement uses TRBV5-6 and TRBJ1-2; TRBD1 matches 9 bases. Germline lookup yields CDR1 SGHDT and CDR2 YYEEEE. There are 13 residues in the CDR3. Trimming removed 3 bases from V and 8 bases from J; junction bases left unmatched: 5. The CDR3 protein is CASSSGQGRGYTF. The CDR3 nucleotides read TGTGCCAGCAGCTCGGGACAGGGACGAGGCTACACCTTC.

In this sample, this clone turned up once. V is TRBV5-1 and J is TRBJ2-5, with 7 bases fitting TRBD2. CDR1 is SGHRS and CDR2 is YFSETQ in the germline V gene. CDR3 size: 14 residues. Germline trimming cut 4 bases from V and 5 bases from J; bases unmatched to any gene: 8. In DNA, the CDR3 is TGCGCCAGCAGCCCTACGGGGGGTTTGGAGACCCAGTACTTC. Its translation: CASSPTGGLETQYF. Looking up the rest from reference TRBV5-1 and TRBJ2-5 gives the full variable domain: KAGVTQTPRYLIKTRGQQVTLSCSPISGHRSVSWYQQTPGQGLQFLFEYFSETQRNKGNFPGRFSGRQFSNSRSEMNVSTLELGDSALYLCASSPTGGLETQYFGPGTRLLVL.

The chain recombines TRBV4-1 with TRBJ1-2, with TRBD1 matching over 8 bases. The CDR3 runs 14 residues. Germline lookup yields CDR1 MGHRA and CDR2 YSYEKL. Germline trimming cut 6 bases from V and 8 bases from J; bases unmatched to any gene: 11. CDR3 residues: CASSPTRGLGGYTF. DNA of the CDR3: TGCGCCAGCAGTCCGACCAGGGGGCTCGGGGGCTACACCTTC.

J is TRBJ2-7 and V is TRBV10-3; TRBD1 matches 9 bases. Germline values: CDR1 ENHRY, CDR2 SYGVKD. V gave up 5 bases and J gave up 2 bases; unmatched junction bases: 4. CDR3 size: 14 residues. CDR3 region: CAISSRTGAYEQYF. CDR3 nucleotides: TGTGCCATCAGTTCACGGACAGGGGCCTACGAGCAGTACTTC.

This clone came up a few times. The chain joins TRBV7-2 to TRBJ1-5, with a weak D call TRBD1 (5 bases). With 5 bases removed from V and 6 bases from J, the gap between germline ends came to 20 bases. Germline V gene data show CDR1 as SGHTA and CDR2 as FQGNSA. The CDR3 contains 16 residues. CDR3 residues: CASSVVSGRQGQPQHF. Written as DNA, the CDR3 is TGTGCCAGCAGCGTTGTTAGCGGCAGGCAGGGTCAGCCCCAGCATTTT.

The chain combines TRBV3-1 (or the pseudogene TRBV3-2) with TRBJ2-7; D is unresolved. CDR3 length: 12 amino acids. Germline loops: CDR1 LGHDT, CDR2 YNNKEL (reference sequence). Trimming removed 0 bases at V and 3 bases at J, with 3 bases between. The CDR3 here is CASSQDRYEQYF. The CDR3, as DNA: TGTGCCAGCAGCCAAGATCGCTACGAGCAGTACTTC.

The chain is built from TRBV12-3 or TRBV12-4 and TRBJ1-3, with TRBD1 as a possible D gene (5 bases). The CDR3 covers 12 residues. The V gene lost 8 bases and the J gene lost 10 bases, with 15 bases spanning the gap. The CDR3 nucleotides are TGTGCCAGCGGCCTGGACAAACGTACCATATATTTT. Residues: CASGLDKRTIYF.